These 23 T cell receptor beta chains were sequenced from one sample in a study of cytomegalovirus exposure and HLA in healthy donors. Primers: 60 Vbeta forward and 13 Jbeta reverse. TCRdb's copy holds only in-frame clones and misses some; the assay was immunoSEQ multiplex PCR. The sample records 20,000 to 30,000 clones, roughly 73% being singletons. Sequences were obtained from PBMCs. The receptors were sampled from a male donor in good health and CMV-seronegative.

This clone was counted only a few times. The rearrangement joins TRBV5-6 to TRBJ1-1, with 7 bases lining up with TRBD1. Germline assignment: CDR1 SGHDT and CDR2 YYEEEE. V dropped 4 bases and J dropped 6; count of bases not matched to a gene: 9. This CDR3 has 14 amino acids. CDR3: CASSTSGGRAEAFF. CDR3 bases: TGTGCCAGCAGCACCTCAGGGGGTCGGGCTGAAGCTTTCTTT. Variable domain in full (rest from reference TRBV5-6 and TRBJ1-1): DAGVTQSPTHLIKTRGQQVTLRCSPKSGHDTVSWYQQALGQGPQFIFQYYEEEERQRGNFPDRFSGHQFPNYSSELNVNALLLGDSALYLCASSTSGGRAEAFFGQGTRLTVV.

The chain is built from TRBV19 and TRBJ2-3; D unclear. This CDR3 spans 12 amino acids. Germline assignment: CDR1 LNHDA and CDR2 SQIVND (reference sequence). V lost 4 bases and J 2 bases, leaving 4 bases between the germline ends. The CDR3 here is CASSTVTDTQYF. Written as DNA, the CDR3 is TGTGCCAGTAGTACCGTCACAGATACGCAGTATTTT.

The V gene is TRBV4-3, the J gene TRBJ2-2; D gene ambiguous. This CDR3 contains 14 residues. V was trimmed by 6 bases and J by 0 bases, leaving 8 bases between them. Germline V CDR1 and CDR2: LGHNA, YSLEER. CDR3 DNA sequence: TGCGCCAGCAGGAGAGATACGAACACCGGGGAGCTGTTTTTT. It encodes CASRRDTNTGELFF.

The gene calls are TRBV7-8 and TRBJ2-1, with TRBD1 matching 7 bases. The CDR3 loop spans 17 amino acids. Germline V gene sequence: CDR1 SGHVS, CDR2 FQNEAQ. With 4 bases clipped from V and 5 bases from J, the junction kept 14 bases outside the gene matches. The CDR3 DNA reads TGTGCCAGCAGCTCCACGATAAAGACAGGGTTGGACAATGAGCAGTTCTTC. Translation: CASSSTIKTGLDNEQFF.

The table lists this clone with a count of one. This chain joins TRBV2 and TRBJ2-3; the D is unclear. The CDR3 covers 13 residues. Trimming removed 7 bases at V and 2 bases at J, with 10 bases between. Germline-derived CDR1 and CDR2 are SNHLY and FYNNEI. The CDR3 here is CASNGGFTDTQYF. The DNA of the CDR3 is TGTGCCAGCAACGGCGGATTCACAGATACGCAGTATTTT.

The rearrangement joins TRBV25-1 to TRBJ2-1; D not certain. Germline V CDR1 and CDR2: MGHDK, SYGVNS. The CDR3 is 14 residues long. Trimming stripped 3 bases from V and 3 bases from J, with 9 bases between. The CDR3 DNA sequence: TGTGCCAGCAGTGAGGGCTCGTTCTACAATGAGCAGTTCTTC. It specifies CASSEGSFYNEQFF.

This clone was found a few times. V gene TRBV10-1 combines with J gene TRBJ1-1; D gene unclear. Germline CDR1 and CDR2: WNHNN and SYGVQD (reference sequence). CDR3 length equals 11 residues. The germline V and J ends were trimmed by 9 bases and 5 bases, with 10 bases remaining between them. CDR3 residues: CARRRLTEAFF. CDR3 in DNA: TGCGCCAGGAGGAGGTTGACTGAAGCTTTCTTT.

This clone was seen a few times. The chain uses TRBV28 and TRBJ1-3; 8 bases agree with TRBD1. CDR1 is MDHEN and CDR2 is SYDVKM in the germline V gene. V shed 5 bases and J 7 bases; nucleotides not matched to a gene: 16. This CDR3 comprises 17 residues. The CDR3 DNA reads TGTGCCAGCAGTCCCGGGACGAGACAGGGGTGGCGGAACACCATATATTTT. It encodes CASSPGTRQGWRNTIYF.

This clone was seen a handful of times. The chain is built from TRBV19 and TRBJ1-1; D remains ambiguous. V gave up 6 bases and J gave up 0 bases, with 8 bases separating them. This CDR3 has 13 residues. The germline CDR1 and CDR2 sequences are LNHDA and SQIVND (reference sequence). In DNA form, the CDR3 reads TGTGCCAGTAGGAGAAGTCTGAACACTGAAGCTTTCTTT. Encoded protein: CASRRSLNTEAFF.

V is TRBV30 and J is TRBJ1-1; no firm D call. V lost 3 bases and J 0 bases, leaving 14 bases between the germline ends. Germline V gene data show CDR1 as GTSNPN and CDR2 as SVGIG (reference sequence). CDR3 length: 15 amino acids. CDR3 loop: CAWSPLFLLNTEAFF. CDR3 coding DNA: TGTGCCTGGAGCCCCTTATTTCTACTGAACACTGAAGCTTTCTTT. Filled out from reference TRBV30 and TRBJ1-1, the complete variable domain reads SQTIHQWPATLVQPVGSPLSLECTVEGTSNPNLYWYRQAAGRGLQLLFYSVGIGQISSEVPQNLSASRPQDRQFILSSKKLLLSDSGFYLCAWSPLFLLNTEAFFGQGTRLTVV.

The chain combines TRBV6-1 with TRBJ2-3; 10 bases are shared with TRBD2. CDR1 and CDR2 from the germline V gene are MNHNS and SASEGT. J was trimmed by 0 bases and V by 2 bases; bases with no gene match: 11. The CDR3 runs 19 residues. CDR3: CASSEIPPLAGASTDTQYF. The DNA for the CDR3 is TGTGCCAGCAGTGAAATTCCCCCCCTAGCGGGGGCCAGCACAGATACGCAGTATTTT.

The chain couples TRBV2 to TRBJ2-7, with 8 bases that match TRBD1. J lost 2 bases, V lost 1 base, and 1 base had no gene match. The CDR3 has 14 amino acids. CDR1 and CDR2 from the germline V gene are SNHLY and FYNNEI. The chain's CDR3 is CASSEGTGTYEQYF. The CDR3 DNA is TGTGCCAGCAGTGAAGGGACAGGGACCTACGAGCAGTACTTC. Looking up the rest from reference TRBV2 and TRBJ2-7 gives the full variable domain: EPEVTQTPSHQVTQMGQEVILRCVPISNHLYFYWYRQILGQKVEFLVSFYNNEISEKSEIFDDQFSVERPDGSNFTLKIRSTKLEDSAMYFCASSEGTGTYEQYFGPGTRLTVT.

This clone was detected once. Its ends do not fully match the called genes, so a read error is possible. The chain uses TRBV5-1 and TRBJ2-5; weak D call: TRBD2 (6 bases). In germline, CDR1 is SGHRS, CDR2 YFSETQ. The CDR3 has 12 amino acids. CDR3: CASSWDSEAQYF. In DNA, the CDR3 is TGCGCCAGCAGCTGGGACTCAGAGGCCCAGTACTTC.

This sequence joins TRBV15 and TRBJ2-7; 8 nucleotides agree with TRBD1. The germline V gene encodes CDR1 LNHNV and CDR2 YYDKDF (reference sequence). V lost 1 base to trimming and J lost 4 bases; unmatched junction nucleotides: 6. The CDR3 runs 15 residues. CDR3: CATSRGGQGSYEQYF. CDR3 nucleotides: TGTGCCACCAGCAGAGGTGGACAGGGATCGTACGAGCAGTACTTC.

The chain couples TRBV28 to TRBJ1-4; weak D call: TRBD1 (6 bases). Trimming took 7 bases from V and 5 from J, leaving 20 bases between them. The CDR3 is 16 amino acids. Looked up from germline, CDR1 is MDHEN and CDR2 is SYDVKM. The CDR3 DNA sequence: TGTGCCAGCACCCGATGGGGGGGCAGGTTAAATGAAAAACTGTTTTTT. Translated: CASTRWGGRLNEKLFF.

This clone occurred a few times. The V gene is TRBV11-2, the J gene TRBJ1-1; TRBD1 agrees at 9 bases. V shed 5 bases, J shed 5 bases, and the junction held 9 bases outside the gene matches. The CDR3 runs 15 residues. Germline CDR1 reads SGHAT; CDR2 reads FQNNGV. The CDR3 DNA is TGTGCCAGCAGCCCGCACAGGGGGCGTTTGACTGAAGCTTTCTTT. Its protein is CASSPHRGRLTEAFF.

The genes are TRBV13 and TRBJ2-1; 9 bases match TRBD2. Germline V gene lookup returns CDR1 PRHDT and CDR2 FYEKMQ (reference sequence). V shed 1 base and J 3 bases; nucleotides not matched to a gene: 4. This CDR3 has 16 residues. The CDR3 region is CASSLALAGIYNEQFF. The CDR3 region has the DNA TGTGCCAGCAGCTTAGCTCTAGCGGGAATCTACAATGAGCAGTTCTTC.

The chain has TRBV30 and TRBJ1-1, with unresolved D. There are 12 residues in the CDR3. Per the germline V gene, CDR1 is GTSNPN and CDR2 is SVGIG (reference sequence). With 1 base removed from V and 1 base from J, the gap between germline ends came to 4 bases. CDR3 DNA: TGTGCCTGGAGTGCCCGGAACACTGAAGCTTTCTTT. Translation gives CAWSARNTEAFF. The full variable domain, rest sourced from reference TRBV30 and TRBJ1-1, is SQTIHQWPATLVQPVGSPLSLECTVEGTSNPNLYWYRQAAGRGLQLLFYSVGIGQISSEVPQNLSASRPQDRQFILSSKKLLLSDSGFYLCAWSARNTEAFFGQGTRLTVV.

The rearrangement links TRBV6-1 to TRBJ1-1, with D possibly being TRBD1 (6 bases). Germline V gives CDR1 MNHNS, CDR2 SASEGT. There are 11 residues in the CDR3. V was cut by 8 bases and J by 11 bases, with 15 bases left in between. The CDR3 DNA reads as TGTGCCAGCGGGCAGGGGATGCTCGCTTTCTTT. Its protein product is CASGQGMLAFF.

The chain joins TRBV7-8 to TRBJ2-5, with TRBD2 matching over 7 bases. The DNA end favors TRBJ2-7, so the J call may be wrong. Germline V gives CDR1 SGHVS, CDR2 FQNEAQ. There are 16 residues in the CDR3. This CDR3 is CASSPPLAPSSYEQYF. The CDR3, as DNA: TGTGCCAGCAGCCCACCACTAGCGCCTAGCTCCTACGAGCAGTACTTC.

J is TRBJ2-2 and V is TRBV6-1; 7 bases are a match to TRBD1. V shed 6 bases and J 3 bases; nucleotides not matched to a gene: 7. The CDR3 runs 15 residues. CDR1 and CDR2 (germline): MNHNS, SASEGT. The CDR3 here is CASSLTGRDTGELFF. As DNA, the CDR3 is TGTGCCAGCAGCCTGACAGGGCGGGACACCGGGGAGCTGTTTTTT.

The chain couples TRBV19 to TRBJ2-1, with D possibly matching TRBD2 (6 bases). The CDR3 contains 16 residues. V was pared by 7 bases and J by 0 bases, with 16 bases between. Germline CDR1 and CDR2: LNHDA and SQIVND (reference sequence). The chain's CDR3 is CASKDGGESSYNEQFF. The CDR3 DNA sequence: TGTGCCAGTAAAGACGGGGGAGAAAGCTCCTACAATGAGCAGTTCTTC.

The chain links TRBV6-1 to TRBJ2-1; 10 bases match TRBD1. The CDR3 is 14 residues long. V lost 7 bases to trimming and J lost 4 bases; unmatched junction nucleotides: 4. The germline V gene has CDR1 MNHNS and CDR2 SASEGT. CDR3 nucleotide sequence: TGTGCCAGCATACGGACAGGGGGTTACAATGAGCAGTTCTTC. It encodes CASIRTGGYNEQFF.